The 28 T cell receptor beta chains in this list originate from one sample, sequenced in a study of cytomegalovirus exposure and HLA in healthy donors. The PCR employed 60 Vbeta primers together with 13 Jbeta primers. Assay used: immunoSEQ multiplex PCR; TCRdb lists only in-frame clones, some missing. This sample yields about 220,000 clones, of which around 76% are seen a single time; roughly 6% belongs to the top ten. The specimen sequenced was PBMCs. These TCRs come from a man aged 35-49 years in good health and CMV-seropositive.

The V gene is TRBV19, the J gene TRBJ2-1; weak D call: TRBD2 (6 bases). The ends were cut back, 3 bases at V and 8 bases at J, with 14 bases in the middle. Germline V CDR1 and CDR2: LNHDA, SQIVND (reference sequence). The CDR3 sequence is 14 residues long. The CDR3 sequence is CASSIRQPGDEQFF. The CDR3 region has the DNA TGTGCCAGTAGTATTCGACAGCCGGGGGATGAGCAGTTCTTC.

This chain connects TRBV29-1 to TRBJ2-2; TRBD1 matches 7 bases. CDR3 length: 15 residues. V was clipped by 2 bases and J by 1 base; unmatched bases: 4. Germline CDR1 reads SQVTM; CDR2 reads ANQGSEA. Written as DNA, the CDR3 is TGCAGCGTTGAAAAATGGACAGGGAACACCGGGGAGCTGTTTTTT. Amino acids: CSVEKWTGNTGELFF.

This clone was recorded once. V usage is TRBV5-1 and J usage is TRBJ2-7, with TRBD2 matching 13 bases. The CDR3 has 15 amino acids. V lost 3 bases and J lost 5; bases outside the gene matches: 5. Germline CDR1 is SGHRS and CDR2 is YFSETQ. The CDR3 protein is CASSSGLAGVNEQYV. CDR3 in DNA: TGCGCCAGCAGCTCTGGACTAGCGGGAGTCAACGAGCAGTACGTC.

The chain uses TRBV7-9 and TRBJ2-2; 7 positions agree with TRBD1. With 5 bases clipped from V and 2 bases from J, the junction kept 8 bases outside the gene matches. CDR1 is SEHNR, CDR2 FQNEAQ, per germline (reference sequence). CDR3 length: 16 residues. The DNA of the CDR3 is TGTGCCAGCAGCCCGATAACAGGGGAAAACACCGGGGAGCTGTTTTTT. It codes for CASSPITGENTGELFF.

The chain couples TRBV5-1 to TRBJ2-1, with D uncertain. V gave up 0 bases and J gave up 6 bases, with 10 bases separating them. Germline V gene data show CDR1 as SGHRS and CDR2 as YFSETQ. This CDR3 comprises 14 residues. The CDR3 reads CASSLAPFSNEQFF. DNA of the CDR3: TGCGCCAGCAGCTTGGCGCCCTTTAGCAATGAGCAGTTCTTC.

This chain links TRBV5-1 with TRBJ2-5; the D gene is possibly TRBD1 (6 bases). Trimming removed 4 bases at V and 3 bases at J, with 10 bases between. Germline-derived CDR1 and CDR2 are SGHRS and YFSETQ. The CDR3 totals 13 residues. The CDR3 sequence: CASSLGTKETQYF. As DNA, the CDR3 is TGCGCCAGCAGCCTCGGGACAAAAGAGACCCAGTACTTC.

The chain recombines TRBV30 with TRBJ2-4; 8 bases agree with TRBD1. Germline CDR1 is GTSNPN and CDR2 is SVGIG (reference sequence). The junction had 7 bases not matched to a gene; V was cut back by 1 base and J by 5 bases. This CDR3 spans 15 amino acids. CDR3 protein: CAWSGQGAGENIQYF. In nucleotides, the CDR3 is TGTGCCTGGAGTGGGCAGGGGGCTGGAGAAAACATTCAGTACTTC.

The rearrangement links TRBV12-5 to TRBJ1-5; D is uncertain. Germline CDR1 and CDR2: LGHNT and FRNRAP. There are 14 residues in the CDR3. V shed 4 bases and J shed 0 bases, with 7 bases lying between them. CDR3 region: CASGSEFSNQPQHF. The CDR3 DNA reads TGTGCTAGTGGTTCTGAGTTTAGCAATCAGCCCCAGCATTTT.

This chain connects TRBV7-8 to TRBJ1-2; 11 bases match TRBD1. The CDR3 runs 17 residues. V gave up 5 bases and J gave up 0 bases; unmatched junction bases: 8. CDR1 SGHVS and CDR2 FQNEAQ come from the germline V gene. CDR3 loop: CASSPWDRGAPNYGYTF. The DNA of the CDR3 is TGTGCCAGCAGCCCATGGGACAGGGGGGCCCCTAACTATGGCTACACCTTC.

This chain connects TRBV19 to TRBJ2-7; TRBD1 agrees at 10 bases. The CDR3 is made up of 14 amino acids. Germline CDR1 LNHDA, CDR2 SQIVND (reference sequence). J lost 0 bases, V lost 5 bases, and 1 base had no gene match. DNA of the CDR3: TGTGCCAGTAGTGGGACAGGGGTCTCCTACGAGCAGTACTTC. This translates into CASSGTGVSYEQYF.

This rearrangement joins TRBV5-1 to TRBJ2-3; the D is unclear. This CDR3 contains 14 residues. The V gene lost 3 bases and the J gene lost 1 base, with 9 bases spanning the gap. Germline values: CDR1 SGHRS, CDR2 YFSETQ. As DNA, the CDR3 is TGCGCCAGCAGCTCTGGAGAGGGCACAGATACGCAGTATTTT. Amino acid sequence: CASSSGEGTDTQYF.

The chain uses TRBV5-6 and TRBJ2-7; possibly TRBD2 for D (5 bases). V was clipped by 0 bases and J by 1 base, with 11 bases between them. Germline CDR1 SGHDT, CDR2 YYEEEE. The CDR3 is 15 residues long. The CDR3 coding sequence is TGTGCCAGCAGCTTGGACGGGCGGGCGTCCTACGAGCAGTACGTC. Protein sequence: CASSLDGRASYEQYV.

This CDR3 reads CASSPLAGAVNEQFF. In nucleotides, the CDR3 is TGTGCCAGCAGCCCTCTAGCGGGAGCGGTCAATGAGCAGTTCTTC. This chain joins TRBV6-1 and TRBJ2-1; 10 positions agree with TRBD2. Losses at the gene ends were 6 bases for V and 6 bases for J; bases not matched to a gene: 8. Germline CDR1 MNHNS, CDR2 SASEGT. The CDR3 loop spans 15 amino acids.

The chain recombines TRBV10-2 with TRBJ2-1, with 7 nucleotides matching TRBD2. The V and J ends lost 6 bases and 1 base, in that order; junction bases with no gene match: 9. Germline V gives CDR1 WSHSY, CDR2 SAAADI. The CDR3 totals 16 residues. CDR3 sequence reads: CASRVQLAFSYNEQFF. The CDR3 DNA follows: TGCGCCAGCAGGGTACAACTAGCGTTTTCCTACAATGAGCAGTTCTTC.

The CDR3 DNA reads TGTGCCAGCAGTTTCCAGGGGGCGGGGAAACTGTTTTTT. Residues: CASSFQGAGKLFF. V gene TRBV27 combines with J gene TRBJ1-4, with TRBD1 matching over 8 bases. V shed 3 bases and J 11 bases; nucleotides not matched to a gene: 5. CDR1 and CDR2 (germline): MNHEY, SMNVEV (reference sequence). The CDR3 sequence is 13 residues long.

V and J are TRBV27 and TRBJ2-1; D remains ambiguous. The V end was cut by 6 bases, the J end by 7 bases, with 10 bases between. Germline CDR1 and CDR2: MNHEY and SMNVEV (reference sequence). The CDR3 runs to 12 residues. This CDR3 reads CASRSDANEQFF. The CDR3 region has the DNA TGTGCCAGCAGGTCAGATGCTAATGAGCAGTTCTTC.

The rearrangement uses TRBV5-6 and TRBJ2-6; D gene uncertain. This CDR3 spans 15 amino acids. CDR1 and CDR2 (germline): SGHDT, YYEEEE. Trimming shortened V by 0 bases and J by 1 base, and 5 bases separated the two germline ends. CDR3 residues: CASSLGLSGANVLTF. In nucleotides, the CDR3 is TGTGCCAGCAGCTTGGGACTTTCTGGGGCCAACGTCCTGACTTTC.

The CDR3 reads CASSEGRSTGIGGTFF. CDR3 sequence (DNA): TGTGCCAGCAGTGAAGGTCGGTCGACGGGAATCGGGGGGACTTTCTTT. This chain joins TRBV6-1 and TRBJ1-1; D perhaps matches TRBD1 (5 bases). Germline loops: CDR1 MNHNS, CDR2 SASEGT. The CDR3 spans 16 residues. V was clipped by 1 base and J by 12 bases, with 24 bases between them.

This rearrangement joins TRBV18 to TRBJ1-1; D not certain. Germline V gives CDR1 KGHSH, CDR2 LQKENI. The V gene lost 3 bases and the J gene lost 3 bases, with 11 bases spanning the gap. This CDR3 spans 14 amino acids. This chain's CDR3 is CASSPTNLDTEAFF. CDR3 sequence (DNA): TGTGCCAGCTCACCTACCAACTTGGACACTGAAGCTTTCTTT.

The chain links TRBV7-9 to TRBJ2-3; TRBD2 agrees at 9 bases. CDR3 length: 15 residues. Germline loops: CDR1 SEHNR, CDR2 FQNEAQ (reference sequence). The J segment lost 0 bases and the V segment lost 6 bases, leaving 4 bases of the junction unmatched. The CDR3 region is CASRPSGTSTDTQYF. The CDR3 region has the DNA TGTGCCAGCAGACCTAGCGGGACCAGCACAGATACGCAGTATTTT.

The chain has TRBV5-4 and TRBJ2-2; possibly TRBD2 for D (6 bases). This CDR3 contains 16 residues. Trimming stripped 4 bases from V and 5 bases from J, with 18 bases between. Germline V lookup: CDR1 SGHNT, CDR2 YYREEE (reference sequence). The CDR3 nucleotides are TGTGCCAGCAGCCCCTCCGTGGGGGGAGTAACCGGGGAGCTGTTTTTT. Translating it yields CASSPSVGGVTGELFF.

The chain combines TRBV7-9 with TRBJ2-3; TRBD2 might be the D (5 bases). The V end lost 4 bases, the J end lost 5 bases, and 13 bases lay between the germline ends. This CDR3 is built from 14 residues. The germline gives CDR1 SEHNR, CDR2 FQNEAQ (reference sequence). In DNA form, the CDR3 reads TGTGCCAGCAGCTCGCCCGGGGATGGAGATACGCAGTATTTT. Translating gives CASSSPGDGDTQYF.

This chain uses TRBV19 with TRBJ1-5; 10 bases map to TRBD1. The trim removed 6 bases at V and 0 bases at J, leaving 5 bases unmatched. CDR3 length equals 16 residues. From germline, CDR1 is LNHDA and CDR2 SQIVND (reference sequence). CDR3 sequence (DNA): TGTGCCAGTAGATCGGACAGGGGGATTAGCAATCAGCCCCAGCATTTT. This translates into CASRSDRGISNQPQHF.

This clone was seen a few times. V usage is TRBV7-6 and J usage is TRBJ1-1; D might be TRBD1 (6 bases). CDR3 length equals 14 residues. V lost 1 base and J lost 3, with 9 bases in between. Looked up from germline, CDR1 is SGHVS and CDR2 is FNYEAQ. The DNA for the CDR3 is TGTGCCAGCAGCTTAGATCCAGGGGACACTGAAGCTTTCTTT. It specifies CASSLDPGDTEAFF.

The J gene is TRBJ1-5, the V gene TRBV27; D gene uncertain. The CDR3 length is 16 residues. Looked up from germline, CDR1 is MNHEY and CDR2 is SMNVEV (reference sequence). V lost 6 bases to trimming and J lost 1 base, with 16 bases between them. DNA for the CDR3: TGTGCCAGCAGAGCCTACGGGGAGCCCAGCAATCAGCCCCAGCATTTT. Its protein is CASRAYGEPSNQPQHF.

The CDR3 loop is CASSEHSGRQETQYF. The CDR3 DNA sequence: TGTGCCAGCAGTGAACATAGCGGGAGGCAAGAGACCCAGTACTTC. The rearrangement joins TRBV2 to TRBJ2-5, with 10 bases aligning to TRBD2. The germline CDR1 and CDR2 sequences are SNHLY and FYNNEI. After removal of 2 bases from V and 2 bases from J, the junction contained 2 bases not matched to a gene. This CDR3 is built from 15 residues.

Notes on this clone: Other DNA sequences in this sample translate to the same CDR3. This sequence joins TRBV6-4 and TRBJ1-1; possible D gene TRBD1, 5 bases. Trimming removed 2 bases from V and 4 bases from J, with 11 bases in between. Germline values: CDR1 MRHNA, CDR2 SNTAGT. The CDR3 loop spans 14 amino acids. CDR3 loop: CASSDGQGGTEAFF. In DNA, the CDR3 is TGTGCCAGCAGTGACGGCCAGGGTGGCACTGAAGCTTTCTTT.

The CDR3 DNA reads as TGTGCCAGCAGCTTAGTTCTAGGCGGGAGTTCCTACAATGAGCAGTTCTTC. Translating it yields CASSLVLGGSSYNEQFF. J is TRBJ2-1 and V is TRBV7-6; 7 bases are shared with TRBD2. V was pared by 1 base and J by 1 base, with 7 bases of the junction left unmatched. CDR3 length equals 17 residues. Looked up from germline, CDR1 is SGHVS and CDR2 is FNYEAQ. Full variable domain (remainder filled in from reference TRBV7-6 and TRBJ2-1): GAGVSQSPRYKVTKRGQDVALRCDPISGHVSLYWYRQALGQGPEFLTYFNYEAQQDKSGLPNDRFSAERPEGSISTLTIQRTEQRDSAMYRCASSLVLGGSSYNEQFFGPGTRLTVL.